This note documents a single T cell receptor beta chain sequence. What it binds is unknown. Amplification yielded TCR beta CDR3 regions, with RNA transcripts as the source. The HTBI primer set was used in a first-round RT-PCR of the TCR CDR3. TCRdb fed the multiplex PCR reads into MiXCR, producing one record per CDR3 protein. The sample holds under 500,000 distinct CDR3 sequences, 11% to 15% seen once. From germline, CDR1 is SGHNT and CDR2 YENEEA. The CDR3 is 15 residues long. With 2 bases clipped from V and 5 bases from J, the junction kept 7 bases outside the gene matches. Exclusion followed for patients with uncontrolled infection, other autoimmune disease, pregnancy or lactation. The sample originates from a study of T cells in Graves' hyperthyroidism and ophthalmopathy. Across the study: Blood from the periphery was taken at initial diagnosis, before any treatment.

Findings and caveats of the study: The blood repertoire included most of the expanded thyroid clonotypes above 0.001.

The sequence was collected from a man aged 45-65 years with Graves' ophthalmopathy. The chain couples TRBV11-3 to TRBJ2-7, with 9 bases lining up with TRBD1. Sample: blood. CDR3 sequence (DNA): TGTGCCAGCAGCTTAAACCTGGGACAGGGCCACGAGCAGTACTTC. It translates to CASSLNLGQGHEQYF.